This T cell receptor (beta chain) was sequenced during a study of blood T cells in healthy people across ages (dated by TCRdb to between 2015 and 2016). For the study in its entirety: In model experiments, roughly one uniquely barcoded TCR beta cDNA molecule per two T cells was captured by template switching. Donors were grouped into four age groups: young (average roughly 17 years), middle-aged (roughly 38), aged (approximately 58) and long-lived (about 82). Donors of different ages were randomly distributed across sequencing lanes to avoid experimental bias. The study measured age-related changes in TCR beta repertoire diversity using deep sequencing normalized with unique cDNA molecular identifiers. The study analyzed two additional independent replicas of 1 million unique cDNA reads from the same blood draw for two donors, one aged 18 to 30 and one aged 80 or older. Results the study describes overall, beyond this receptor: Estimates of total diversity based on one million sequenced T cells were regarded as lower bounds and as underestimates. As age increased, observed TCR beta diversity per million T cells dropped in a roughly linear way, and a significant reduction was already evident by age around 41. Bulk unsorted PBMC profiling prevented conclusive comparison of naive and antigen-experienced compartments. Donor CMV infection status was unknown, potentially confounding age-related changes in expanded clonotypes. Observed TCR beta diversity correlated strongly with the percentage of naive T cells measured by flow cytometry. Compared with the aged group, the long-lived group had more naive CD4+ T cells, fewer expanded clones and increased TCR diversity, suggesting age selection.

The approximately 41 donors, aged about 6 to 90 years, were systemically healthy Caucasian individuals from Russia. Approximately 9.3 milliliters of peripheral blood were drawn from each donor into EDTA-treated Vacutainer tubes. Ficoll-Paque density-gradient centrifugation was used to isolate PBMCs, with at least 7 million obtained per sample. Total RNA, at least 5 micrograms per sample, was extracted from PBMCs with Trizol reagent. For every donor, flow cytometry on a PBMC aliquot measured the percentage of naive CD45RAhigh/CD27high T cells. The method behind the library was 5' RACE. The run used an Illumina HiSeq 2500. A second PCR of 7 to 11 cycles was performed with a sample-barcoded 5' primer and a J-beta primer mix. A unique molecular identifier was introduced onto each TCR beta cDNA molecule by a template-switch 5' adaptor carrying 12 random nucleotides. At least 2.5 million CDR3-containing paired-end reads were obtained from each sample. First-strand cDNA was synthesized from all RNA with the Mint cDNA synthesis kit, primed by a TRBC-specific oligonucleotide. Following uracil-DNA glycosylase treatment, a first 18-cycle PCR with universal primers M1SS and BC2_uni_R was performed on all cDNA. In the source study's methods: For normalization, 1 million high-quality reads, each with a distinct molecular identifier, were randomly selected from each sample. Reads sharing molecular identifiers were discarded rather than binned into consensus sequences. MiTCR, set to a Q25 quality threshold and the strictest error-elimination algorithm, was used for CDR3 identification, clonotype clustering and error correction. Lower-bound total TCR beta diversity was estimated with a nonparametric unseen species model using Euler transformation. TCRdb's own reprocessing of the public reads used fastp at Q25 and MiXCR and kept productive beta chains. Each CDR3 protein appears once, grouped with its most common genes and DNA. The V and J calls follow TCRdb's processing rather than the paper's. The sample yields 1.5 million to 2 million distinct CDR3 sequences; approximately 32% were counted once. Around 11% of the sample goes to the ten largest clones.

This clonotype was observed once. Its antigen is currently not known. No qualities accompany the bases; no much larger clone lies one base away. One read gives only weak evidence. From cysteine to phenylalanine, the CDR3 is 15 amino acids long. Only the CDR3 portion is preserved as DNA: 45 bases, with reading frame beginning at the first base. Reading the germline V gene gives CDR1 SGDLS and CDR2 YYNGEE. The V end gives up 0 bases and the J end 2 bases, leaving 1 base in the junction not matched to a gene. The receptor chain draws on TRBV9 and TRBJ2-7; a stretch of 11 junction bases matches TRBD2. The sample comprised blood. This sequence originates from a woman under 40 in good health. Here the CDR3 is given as CASSVGSGGAYEQYF. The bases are TGTGCCAGCAGCGTAGGTAGCGGGGGGGCCTACGAGCAGTACTTC.